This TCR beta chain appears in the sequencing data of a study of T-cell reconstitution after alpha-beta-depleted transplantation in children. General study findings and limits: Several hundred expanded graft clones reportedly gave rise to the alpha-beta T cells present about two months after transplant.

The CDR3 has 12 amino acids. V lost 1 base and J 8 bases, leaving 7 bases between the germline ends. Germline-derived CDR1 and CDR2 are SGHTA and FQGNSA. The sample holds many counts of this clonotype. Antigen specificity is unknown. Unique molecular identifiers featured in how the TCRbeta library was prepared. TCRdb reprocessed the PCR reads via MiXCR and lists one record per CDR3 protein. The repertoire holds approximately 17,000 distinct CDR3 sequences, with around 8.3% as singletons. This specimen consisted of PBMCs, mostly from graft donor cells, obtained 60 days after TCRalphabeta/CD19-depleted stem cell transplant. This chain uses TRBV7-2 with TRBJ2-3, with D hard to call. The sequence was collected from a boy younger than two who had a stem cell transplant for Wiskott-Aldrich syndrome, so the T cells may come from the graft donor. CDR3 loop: CASSLELGTQYF. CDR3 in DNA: TGTGCCAGCAGCTTAGAGCTTGGTACGCAGTATTTT.